The clone carrying this TCR beta chain was observed a few times. Its antigen is unknown. This record belongs to a study of T cell repertoires in cytomegalovirus infection. Study-level points and caveats: Pooled public TCR beta family frequency picked out CMV carriers with the relevant HLA. The ex vivo response was dominated by HLA-C-restricted CMV-specific TCR beta clonotypes.

TCRdb recomputed calls from the reads with MiXCR, one row per CDR3 protein. The table includes about 360,000 distinct CDR3 sequences, approximately 35% detected once. Trimming at V came to 5 bases and at J to 11 bases, leaving 8 bases not matched to a gene. The length of the CDR3 is 12 residues. CDR1 is SGHTA, CDR2 FQGNSA, per germline. The input for sequencing was cultured PBMCs, taken from culture after CMV antigen stimulation. V is TRBV7-2 and J is TRBJ1-1; the match to TRBD1 covers 7 bases. The source of this sequence is a human donor in good health (CMV status not recorded). Some clones in this sample may be carry-over from other donors' samples. CDR3: CASSLDREFAFF. CDR3 in DNA: TGTGCCAGCAGCCTTGACAGGGAGTTTGCTTTCTTT.